This TCR beta chain was retrieved from a study of blood T cell repertoires in COVID-19. Produced via immunoSEQ multiplex PCR; TCRdb's table is partial and in-frame only. There are over 65,000 clones in the sample; more than 90% occur only once, and approximately 9% lies in the top ten. This clone showed up just once. The specimen sequenced was peripheral blood. This TCR was sampled from a human donor in a cohort sampled during active COVID-19.

CDR3: CASSPGQQETQYF. The CDR3 DNA is TGTGCCAGCAGCCCCGGACAGCAAGAGACCCAGTACTTC. The chain has TRBV9 and TRBJ2-5; a possible D gene is TRBD1 (6 bases). Between the trimmed V and J ends, which lost 4 bases and 2 bases, there was a span of 9 bases. The germline V gene encodes CDR1 SGDLS and CDR2 YYNGEE. The CDR3 totals 13 residues.